Listed below are T cell receptor beta chains from one sample, sequenced in a study of yellow fever vaccine responses in identical twins. TCRdb ran MiXCR on the RT-PCR reads and lists one entry per CDR3 protein. The data show about 860 distinct CDR3 sequences, with approximately 90% seen just once and about 7.2% held by the top ten. The input for sequencing was T cells from blood (PBMCs), unsorted or a sorted subset (not recorded which), taken before or after yellow fever vaccination (not recorded which). These TCRs come from a woman aged 18-35 years who received the yellow fever vaccine. Both conserved end residues are part of each CDR3. Each record gives: V gene, J gene, clone size, D gene, CDR3 protein, CDR3 DNA. The D gene is left open where the match is weak. Size is stated for part of the rows, as once, few or many counts, or as a class when the clone is expanded.

V gene: TRBV11-3
J gene: TRBJ2-5
clone size: .
D gene: .
CDR3 protein: CASSLELAQETQYF
CDR3 DNA: TGTGCCAGCAGCTTAGAGCTAGCGCAAGAGACCCAGTACTTC

V gene: TRBV10-3
J gene: TRBJ2-7
clone size: once
D gene: .
CDR3 protein: CAIRARDVSYEQYF
CDR3 DNA: TGTGCCATCAGGGCACGGGACGTCTCCTACGAGCAGTACTTC

V gene: TRBV11-3
J gene: TRBJ2-1
clone size: .
D gene: .
CDR3 protein: CASSLAQGSLYNEQFF
CDR3 DNA: TGTGCCAGCAGCTTAGCCCAGGGGAGTCTCTACAATGAGCAGTTCTTC

V gene: TRBV3-1
J gene: TRBJ2-7
clone size: once
D gene: .
CDR3 protein: CASSQGLALSSYEQYF
CDR3 DNA: TGTGCCAGCAGCCAAGGGCTAGCTCTGAGCTCCTACGAGCAGTACTTC

V gene: TRBV7-6
J gene: TRBJ2-2
clone size: .
D gene: .
CDR3 protein: CASSLVRYGELFF
CDR3 DNA: TGTGCCAGCAGCTTAGTGCGGTACGGGGAGCTGTTTTTT

V gene: TRBV29-1
J gene: TRBJ2-1
clone size: .
D gene: TRBD2
CDR3 protein: CSVTTTRLAGEHKSSYNEQFF
CDR3 DNA: TGCAGCGTTACAACCACCCGACTAGCGGGAGAACATAAGAGCTCCTACAATGAGCAGTTCTTC

V gene: TRBV11-3
J gene: TRBJ2-5
clone size: .
D gene: .
CDR3 protein: CASSLDSAAETQYF
CDR3 DNA: TGTGCCAGCAGCTTAGATTCGGCGGCGGAGACCCAGTACTTC

V gene: TRBV12-3/TRBV12-4
J gene: TRBJ1-2
clone size: .
D gene: .
CDR3 protein: CASTLSGTLGLGYGYTF
CDR3 DNA: TGTGCCAGCACCCTTTCCGGGACACTAGGATTGGGCTATGGCTACACCTTC

V gene: TRBV10-1
J gene: TRBJ2-7
clone size: once
D gene: .
CDR3 protein: CASSEVWTDTYEQYF
CDR3 DNA: TGCGCCAGCAGTGAGGTATGGACTGATACCTACGAGCAGTACTTC

V gene: TRBV4-1
J gene: TRBJ1-1
clone size: .
D gene: TRBD1
CDR3 protein: CASSQSRDRGSTEAFF
CDR3 DNA: TGCGCCAGCAGCCAAAGCCGGGACAGGGGAAGCACTGAAGCTTTCTTT

V gene: TRBV6-5
J gene: TRBJ1-1
clone size: .
D gene: .
CDR3 protein: CASSYSAGIMNTEAFF
CDR3 DNA: TGTGCCAGCAGTTACTCGGCGGGGATAATGAACACTGAAGCTTTCTTT

V gene: TRBV11-2
J gene: TRBJ2-1
clone size: .
D gene: .
CDR3 protein: CASSLYEQFF
CDR3 DNA: TGTGCCAGCAGCTTGTATGAGCAGTTCTTC

V gene: TRBV5-6
J gene: TRBJ1-1
clone size: few
D gene: .
CDR3 protein: CASSLLSGGLGTEAFF
CDR3 DNA: TGTGCCAGCAGCTTGTTGTCCGGGGGCCTCGGCACTGAAGCTTTCTTT

V gene: TRBV11-2
J gene: TRBJ2-3
clone size: .
D gene: TRBD1
CDR3 protein: CASSPGTRQGDTQYF
CDR3 DNA: TGTGCCAGCAGCCCCGGGACCAGACAGGGAGATACGCAGTATTTT

V gene: TRBV4-1
J gene: TRBJ2-3
clone size: .
D gene: .
CDR3 protein: CASSQVNLIITDTQYF
CDR3 DNA: TGCGCCAGCAGCCAAGTAAATTTAATCATAACAGATACGCAGTATTTT

V gene: TRBV18
J gene: TRBJ1-2
clone size: .
D gene: TRBD1
CDR3 protein: CASSNDRDGYTF
CDR3 DNA: TGTGCCAGCTCAAACGACAGGGATGGCTACACCTTC

V gene: TRBV11-2
J gene: TRBJ2-7
clone size: .
D gene: .
CDR3 protein: CASRGGTPYEQYF
CDR3 DNA: TGTGCCAGTAGGGGGGGGACCCCCTACGAGCAGTACTTC

V gene: TRBV10-3
J gene: TRBJ1-6
clone size: few
D gene: TRBD1
CDR3 protein: CAISESGQGANSPLHF
CDR3 DNA: TGTGCCATCAGTGAGTCCGGGCAGGGGGCAAATTCACCCCTCCACTTT

V gene: TRBV6-1
J gene: TRBJ1-2
clone size: .
D gene: .
CDR3 protein: CASRGLKGYGYTF
CDR3 DNA: TGTGCCAGCAGGGGGTTGAAGGGCTATGGCTACACCTTC

V gene: TRBV6-1
J gene: TRBJ1-3
clone size: .
D gene: .
CDR3 protein: CASTSDSGNTIYF
CDR3 DNA: TGTGCCAGCACCTCTGACTCTGGAAACACCATATATTTT

V gene: TRBV23-1
J gene: TRBJ2-2
clone size: .
D gene: .
CDR3 protein: CASSLVAIPNYRVWIGELFF
CDR3 DNA: TGCGCCAGCAGTCTAGTAGCGATTCCAAACTACCGTGTGTGGATCGGGGAGCTGTTTTTT

V gene: TRBV4-1
J gene: TRBJ2-3
clone size: .
D gene: TRBD1
CDR3 protein: CASSQEGRDRGPDTQYF
CDR3 DNA: TGCGCCAGCAGCCAAGAGGGCCGGGACAGGGGGCCAGATACGCAGTATTTT

V gene: TRBV11-3
J gene: TRBJ2-7
clone size: .
D gene: TRBD2
CDR3 protein: CASSLEVAGSYEQYF
CDR3 DNA: TGTGCCAGCAGCTTAGAGGTAGCGGGAAGCTACGAGCAGTACTTC

V gene: TRBV12-3/TRBV12-4
J gene: TRBJ1-3
clone size: once
D gene: .
CDR3 protein: CASKSSGNTIYF
CDR3 DNA: TGTGCCAGCAAATCGTCAGGAAACACCATATATTTT

V gene: TRBV15
J gene: TRBJ2-7
clone size: .
D gene: TRBD1
CDR3 protein: CATSRGTGYPPYEQYF
CDR3 DNA: TGTGCCACCAGCAGAGGGACAGGATATCCTCCCTACGAGCAGTACTTC

V gene: TRBV5-1
J gene: TRBJ2-1
clone size: .
D gene: .
CDR3 protein: CASSLAKLAFANEQFF
CDR3 DNA: TGCGCCAGCAGCTTGGCTAAGCTAGCCTTTGCTAATGAGCAGTTCTTC

V gene: TRBV7-9
J gene: TRBJ1-2
clone size: .
D gene: TRBD1
CDR3 protein: CASSSTGQGAGGYTF
CDR3 DNA: TGTGCCAGCAGCTCCACGGGACAGGGGGCGGGTGGCTACACCTTC

V gene: TRBV24-1
J gene: TRBJ1-3
clone size: .
D gene: TRBD1
CDR3 protein: CATSDPGQGAGNTIYF
CDR3 DNA: TGTGCCACCAGTGACCCAGGACAGGGTGCGGGAAACACCATATATTTT

V gene: TRBV11-1
J gene: TRBJ2-1
clone size: .
D gene: .
CDR3 protein: CASTEHWEQFF
CDR3 DNA: TGTGCCAGCACCGAGCATTGGGAGCAGTTCTTC

V gene: TRBV4-3
J gene: TRBJ2-7
clone size: .
D gene: TRBD2
CDR3 protein: CASSQDPSGSIYEQYF
CDR3 DNA: TGCGCCAGCAGCCAAGACCCTAGCGGGAGTATCTACGAGCAGTACTTC

V gene: TRBV4-1
J gene: TRBJ2-6
clone size: .
D gene: .
CDR3 protein: CASSQAEGSGANVLTF
CDR3 DNA: TGCGCCAGCAGCCAAGCTGAGGGCTCTGGGGCCAACGTCCTGACTTTC

V gene: TRBV19
J gene: TRBJ2-4
clone size: .
D gene: TRBD2
CDR3 protein: CASRPRGASDIQYF
CDR3 DNA: TGTGCCAGCCGCCCGCGGGGGGCATCGGACATTCAGTACTTC

V gene: TRBV11-1
J gene: TRBJ2-7
clone size: .
D gene: TRBD1
CDR3 protein: CASSGTEAYEQYF
CDR3 DNA: TGTGCCAGCAGTGGGACAGAAGCCTACGAGCAGTACTTC

V gene: TRBV11-1
J gene: TRBJ2-5
clone size: .
D gene: .
CDR3 protein: CASSPTDRPQETQYF
CDR3 DNA: TGTGCCAGCAGCCCCACCGACAGACCGCAAGAGACCCAGTACTTC